The 19 T cell receptor beta chains in this list originate from one sample, sequenced in a study of T-cell reconstitution after alpha-beta-depleted transplantation in children. A library of TCRbeta sequences, prepared with unique molecular identifiers, was generated. TCRdb reanalysed the PCR reads using MiXCR and keeps one entry per CDR3 protein. The table lists 190,000 or so distinct CDR3 sequences, about 6.4% of them singletons. Source: PBMCs from the stem cell graft donor, taken from the stem cell graft. These receptors were collected from a human donor who donated a stem cell graft to a child with Wiskott-Aldrich syndrome.

This clonotype was counted at least ten times. The chain has TRBV24-1 and TRBJ2-5, with D possibly being TRBD1 or TRBD2 (5 bases each). Germline V gene data show CDR1 as KGHDR and CDR2 as SFDVKD. The CDR3 runs 15 residues. V was pared by 3 bases and J by 4 bases, with 14 bases between. Here the CDR3 reads CATSDPVGAGETQYF. The DNA for the CDR3 is TGTGCCACCAGTGATCCAGTCGGGGCTGGAGAGACCCAGTACTTC.

The chain recombines TRBV7-2 with TRBJ2-7, with D tentatively TRBD1 (6 bases). V was cut by 2 bases and J by 3 bases, with 14 bases left in between. The CDR3 extends over 15 amino acids. CDR1 SGHTA and CDR2 FQGNSA come from the germline V gene. In nucleotides, the CDR3 is TGTGCCAGCAGCTTATCCGGACAGAGATACTACGAGCAGTACTTC. This codes for CASSLSGQRYYEQYF. Supplemented by reference TRBV7-2 and TRBJ2-7, the full variable domain reads GAGVSQSPSNKVTEKGKDVELRCDPISGHTALYWYRQSLGQGLEFLIYFQGNSAPDKSGLPSDRFSAERTGGSVSTLTIQRTQQEDSAVYLCASSLSGQRYYEQYFGPGTRLTVT.

CDR3 sequence: CASSLDRDRETQYF. The CDR3 region has the DNA TGCGCCAGCAGCCTTGACAGGGACCGGGAGACCCAGTACTTC. The chain recombines TRBV5-1 with TRBJ2-5; 7 bases fit TRBD1. The CDR3 totals 14 residues. The trim removed 4 bases at V and 5 bases at J, leaving 8 bases unmatched. The V gene's germline CDR1 is SGHRS and CDR2 YFSETQ.

There are a few counts of this clonotype. The rearrangement uses TRBV7-8 and TRBJ1-4; maybe TRBD1 (6 bases). V was cut by 0 bases and J by 8 bases, with 13 bases left in between. Germline V gene lookup returns CDR1 SGHVS and CDR2 FQNEAQ. This CDR3 contains 15 residues. Here the CDR3 DNA reads TGTGCCAGCAGCTTAGCCGGGGGGCGCGGAGAAAAACTGTTTTTT. This gives the protein CASSLAGGRGEKLFF.

The chain has TRBV7-9 and TRBJ1-5; unclear D gene. V dropped 5 bases and J dropped 3 bases, with 11 bases sitting between them. The CDR3 sequence is 14 residues long. Germline CDR1 is SEHNR and CDR2 is FQNEAQ (reference sequence). As DNA, the CDR3 is TGTGCCAGCAGCCCTGCGGCAGCCAATCAGCCCCAGCATTTT. It specifies CASSPAAANQPQHF.

This clonotype was seen a handful of times. The chain is built from TRBV9 and TRBJ2-7, with D perhaps TRBD1 or TRBD2 (5 bases each). The CDR3 length is 14 residues. V was pared by 2 bases and J by 2 bases, with 11 bases between. From germline, CDR1 is SGDLS and CDR2 YYNGEE. For the CDR3, the DNA is TGTGCCAGCAGCGTGACAGCGGATGCCTACGAGCAGTACTTC. This codes for CASSVTADAYEQYF.

The table lists this clonotype with many counts. This CDR3 is CASSLGLAGSYEQYF. DNA for the CDR3: TGCGCCAGCAGCTTGGGACTAGCGGGCTCCTACGAGCAGTACTTC. V gene TRBV5-1 combines with J gene TRBJ2-7, with 10 bases matching TRBD2. This CDR3 spans 15 amino acids. Germline loops: CDR1 SGHRS, CDR2 YFSETQ. Trimming cost V 0 bases and J 0 bases; bases outside gene matches: 0.

This clonotype was recorded many times. The gene calls are TRBV20-1 and TRBJ1-3; D uncertain. V lost 0 bases, J lost 6 bases, and 12 bases lay in between. This CDR3 has 14 amino acids. Germline V gene data show CDR1 as DFQATT and CDR2 as SNEGSKA (reference sequence). CDR3 coding DNA: TGCAGTGCTAGAGATGGGAGGCTGTTAAACACCATATATTTT. It translates to CSARDGRLLNTIYF.

This clonotype was recorded at least ten times. V is TRBV10-2 and J is TRBJ2-2; D is undetermined. The CDR3 has 16 amino acids. Germline V lookup: CDR1 WSHSY, CDR2 SAAADI. V lost 11 bases and J lost 0, with 19 bases in between. CDR3 residues: CAGAMAKHANTGELFF. CDR3 nucleotides: TGCGCCGGAGCTATGGCCAAACACGCGAACACCGGGGAGCTGTTTTTT.

The rearrangement links TRBV7-2 to TRBJ1-2, with D uncertain. V lost 1 base, J lost 2 bases, and 8 bases lay in between. Germline V gives CDR1 SGHTA, CDR2 FQGNSA. The CDR3 consists of 14 residues. CDR3 loop: CASSLDRNNYGYTF. The DNA of the CDR3 is TGTGCCAGCAGCTTAGATCGGAACAACTATGGCTACACCTTC.

This clonotype was detected many times. The chain links TRBV24-1 to TRBJ1-5; 8 bases map to TRBD1. The CDR3 totals 16 residues. Trimming at V came to 4 bases and at J to 1 base, leaving 5 bases not matched to a gene. CDR1 is KGHDR and CDR2 is SFDVKD in the germline V gene. The CDR3 reads CATSEHDRGSNQPQHF. The CDR3, as DNA: TGTGCCACCAGTGAACATGACAGGGGAAGCAATCAGCCCCAGCATTTT.

This clonotype was recorded at least ten times. V usage is TRBV7-9 and J usage is TRBJ2-1, with a weak D call TRBD1 (5 bases). Trimming removed 5 bases from V and 8 bases from J, with 13 bases in between. CDR3 length: 13 residues. Per the germline V gene, CDR1 is SEHNR and CDR2 is FQNEAQ (reference sequence). DNA of the CDR3: TGTGCCAGCAGCAAAGGGGCGGTAGATGAGCAGTTCTTC. It specifies CASSKGAVDEQFF. Full variable domain (remainder filled in from reference TRBV7-9 and TRBJ2-1): DTGVSQNPRHKITKRGQNVTFRCDPISEHNRLYWYRQTLGQGPEFLTYFQNEAQLEKSRLLSDRFSAERPKGSFSTLEIQRTEQGDSAMYLCASSKGAVDEQFFGPGTRLTVL.

This clonotype came up a few times. The gene calls are TRBV5-1 and TRBJ1-1; D remains unclear. This CDR3 region has 14 residues. CDR1 SGHRS and CDR2 YFSETQ come from the germline V gene. V was clipped by 4 bases and J by 1 base, with 11 bases between them. CDR3 DNA sequence: TGCGCCAGCAGCGACTCGAGGCCGAACACTGAAGCTTTCTTT. This codes for CASSDSRPNTEAFF.

This clonotype was recorded at least ten times. This chain uses TRBV20-1 with TRBJ1-2; D is unclear. V was trimmed by 6 bases and J by 1 base, leaving 12 bases between them. Germline V gene data show CDR1 as DFQATT and CDR2 as SNEGSKA (reference sequence). CDR3 size: 13 residues. The CDR3 bases are TGCAGTGCAATTCGAACAGATAACTATGGCTACACCTTC. It translates to CSAIRTDNYGYTF.

This clonotype was seen ten or more times. The rearrangement links TRBV29-1 to TRBJ2-1; the match to TRBD1 covers 7 bases. Trimming took 7 bases from V and 5 from J; bases not matched to a gene: 17. Per the germline V gene, CDR1 is SQVTM and CDR2 is ANQGSEA. The CDR3 is 16 amino acids. As DNA, the CDR3 is TGCAGCGCCCGAGGGCAGGGGGAGCGAAGAGACAATGAGCAGTTCTTC. This codes for CSARGQGERRDNEQFF.

This clonotype was recorded many times. The chain uses TRBV9 and TRBJ2-7, with 8 bases identical to TRBD2. Per germline, CDR1 SGDLS and CDR2 YYNGEE. The CDR3 consists of 15 residues. After removal of 3 bases from V and 2 bases from J, the junction contained 7 bases not matched to a gene. The CDR3 sequence is CASSAKAGVPYEQYF. DNA for the CDR3: TGTGCCAGCAGCGCAAAAGCGGGAGTTCCCTACGAGCAGTACTTC.

The genes are TRBV24-1 and TRBJ2-7, with TRBD1 matching over 8 bases. Per germline, CDR1 KGHDR and CDR2 SFDVKD. CDR3 length: 15 amino acids. V was clipped by 2 bases and J by 5 bases; unmatched bases: 7. The CDR3 loop is CATSDSGTGLNEQYF. The CDR3 DNA follows: TGTGCCACCAGTGATTCAGGGACAGGCCTAAACGAGCAGTACTTC.

Ten or more counts support this clonotype. The chain combines TRBV7-2 with TRBJ2-1; 9 nucleotides agree with TRBD2. Germline CDR1 SGHTA, CDR2 FQGNSA. The J segment lost 8 bases and the V segment lost 0 bases, leaving 11 bases of the junction unmatched. CDR3 length: 17 residues. As DNA, the CDR3 is TGTGCCAGCAGCTTAGCTGGAGGCGGGAGGGCCGGGGATGAGCAGTTCTTC. Protein: CASSLAGGGRAGDEQFF.

The chain links TRBV5-1 to TRBJ2-2; D possibly corresponds to TRBD2 (5 bases). The germline V gene encodes CDR1 SGHRS and CDR2 YFSETQ. The CDR3 is 15 residues long. With 0 bases removed from V and 7 bases from J, the gap between germline ends came to 13 bases. CDR3 residues: CASSLDGLYVGELFF. CDR3 coding DNA: TGCGCCAGCAGCTTGGATGGACTCTATGTCGGGGAGCTGTTTTTT.